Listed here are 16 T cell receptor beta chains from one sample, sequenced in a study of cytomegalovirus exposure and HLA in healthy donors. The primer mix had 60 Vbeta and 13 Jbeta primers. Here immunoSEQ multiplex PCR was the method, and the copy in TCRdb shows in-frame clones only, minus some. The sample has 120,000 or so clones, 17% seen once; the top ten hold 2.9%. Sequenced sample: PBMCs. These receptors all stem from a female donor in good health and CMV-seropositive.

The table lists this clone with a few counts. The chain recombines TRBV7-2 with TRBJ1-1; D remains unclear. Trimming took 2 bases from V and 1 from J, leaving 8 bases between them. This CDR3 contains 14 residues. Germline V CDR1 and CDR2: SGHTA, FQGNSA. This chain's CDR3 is CASSLRSGNTEAFF. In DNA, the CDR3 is TGTGCCAGCAGCTTAAGATCAGGGAACACTGAAGCTTTCTTT. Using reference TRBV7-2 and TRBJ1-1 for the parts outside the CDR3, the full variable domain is GAGVSQSPSNKVTEKGKDVELRCDPISGHTALYWYRQSLGQGLEFLIYFQGNSAPDKSGLPSDRFSAERTGGSVSTLTIQRTQQEDSAVYLCASSLRSGNTEAFFGQGTRLTVV.

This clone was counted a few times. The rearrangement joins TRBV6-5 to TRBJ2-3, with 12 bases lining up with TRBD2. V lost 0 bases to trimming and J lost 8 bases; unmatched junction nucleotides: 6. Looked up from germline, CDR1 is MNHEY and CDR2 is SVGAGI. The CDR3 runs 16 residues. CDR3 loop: CASSYSAETSGGTQYF. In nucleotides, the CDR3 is TGTGCCAGCAGTTACTCCGCAGAGACTAGCGGGGGTACGCAGTATTTT.

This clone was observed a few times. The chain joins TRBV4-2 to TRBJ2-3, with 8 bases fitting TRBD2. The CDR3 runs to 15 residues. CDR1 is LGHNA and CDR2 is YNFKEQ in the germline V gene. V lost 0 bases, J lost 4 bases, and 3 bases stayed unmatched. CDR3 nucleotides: TGTGCCAGCAGCCAAGAGCGCGGGGGGCCAGATACGCAGTATTTT. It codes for CASSQERGGPDTQYF.

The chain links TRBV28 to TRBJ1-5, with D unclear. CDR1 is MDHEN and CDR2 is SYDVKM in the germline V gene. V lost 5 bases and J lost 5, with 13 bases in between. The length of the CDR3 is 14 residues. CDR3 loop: CASSGLSGDQPQHF. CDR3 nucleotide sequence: TGTGCCAGCAGTGGACTCTCGGGAGATCAGCCCCAGCATTTT.

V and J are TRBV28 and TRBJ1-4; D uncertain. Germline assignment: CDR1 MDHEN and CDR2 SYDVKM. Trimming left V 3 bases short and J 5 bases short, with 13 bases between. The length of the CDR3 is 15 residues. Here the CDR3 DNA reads TGTGCCAGCAGTTTGGTCGGGAGCAGGAATGAAAAACTGTTTTTT. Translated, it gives CASSLVGSRNEKLFF. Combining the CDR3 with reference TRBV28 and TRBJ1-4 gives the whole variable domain DVKVTQSSRYLVKRTGEKVFLECVQDMDHENMFWYRQDPGLGLRLIYFSYDVKMKEKGDIPEGYSVSREKKERFSLILESASTNQTSMYLCASSLVGSRNEKLFFGSGTQLSVL.

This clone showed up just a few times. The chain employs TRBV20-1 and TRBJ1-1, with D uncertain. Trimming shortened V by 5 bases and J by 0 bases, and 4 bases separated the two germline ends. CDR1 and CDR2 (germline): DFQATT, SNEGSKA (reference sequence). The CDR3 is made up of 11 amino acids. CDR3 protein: CSARVNTEAFF. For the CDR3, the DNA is TGCAGTGCTCGGGTGAACACTGAAGCTTTCTTT.

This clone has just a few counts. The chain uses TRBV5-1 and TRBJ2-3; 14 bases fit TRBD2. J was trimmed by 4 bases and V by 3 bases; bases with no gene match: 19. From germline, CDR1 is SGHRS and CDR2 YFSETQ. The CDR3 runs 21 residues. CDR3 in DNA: TGCGCCAGCAGCTACTACCCCGGCTCTCCAGAGACTAGCGGGGGGGCAGATACGCAGTATTTT. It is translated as CASSYYPGSPETSGGADTQYF.

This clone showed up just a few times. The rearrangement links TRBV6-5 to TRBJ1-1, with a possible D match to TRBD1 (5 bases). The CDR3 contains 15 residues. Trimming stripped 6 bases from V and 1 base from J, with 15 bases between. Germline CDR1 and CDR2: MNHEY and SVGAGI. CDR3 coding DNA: TGTGCCAGCAGATCTTATACCGGACAGAACACTGAAGCTTTCTTT. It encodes CASRSYTGQNTEAFF.

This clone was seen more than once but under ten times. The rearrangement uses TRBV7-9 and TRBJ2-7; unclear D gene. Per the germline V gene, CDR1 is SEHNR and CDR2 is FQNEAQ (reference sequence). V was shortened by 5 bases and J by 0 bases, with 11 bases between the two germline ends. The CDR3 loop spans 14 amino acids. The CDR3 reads CASSLSWASYEQYF. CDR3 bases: TGTGCCAGCAGCCTTAGTTGGGCCTCCTACGAGCAGTACTTC.

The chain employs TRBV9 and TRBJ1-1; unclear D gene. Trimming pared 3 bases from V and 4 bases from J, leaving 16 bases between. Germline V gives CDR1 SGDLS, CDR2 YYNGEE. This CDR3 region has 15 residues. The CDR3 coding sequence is TGTGCCAGCAGCGCAAGGGAGGGCTGGGTCACTGAAGCTTTCTTT. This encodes CASSAREGWVTEAFF.

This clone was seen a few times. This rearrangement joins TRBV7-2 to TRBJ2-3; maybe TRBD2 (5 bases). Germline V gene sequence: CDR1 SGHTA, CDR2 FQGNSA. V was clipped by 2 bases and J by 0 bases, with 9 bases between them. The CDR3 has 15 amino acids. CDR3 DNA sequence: TGTGCCAGCAGCTTATTTGCTAGCAGCACAGATACGCAGTATTTT. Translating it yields CASSLFASSTDTQYF.

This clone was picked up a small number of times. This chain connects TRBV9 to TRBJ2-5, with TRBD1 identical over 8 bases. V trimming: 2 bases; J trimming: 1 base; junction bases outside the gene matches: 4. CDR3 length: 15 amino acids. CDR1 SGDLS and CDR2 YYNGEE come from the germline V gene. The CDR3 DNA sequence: TGTGCCAGCAGCGTTAGCAGGGGGCGCCAAGAGACCCAGTACTTC. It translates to CASSVSRGRQETQYF.

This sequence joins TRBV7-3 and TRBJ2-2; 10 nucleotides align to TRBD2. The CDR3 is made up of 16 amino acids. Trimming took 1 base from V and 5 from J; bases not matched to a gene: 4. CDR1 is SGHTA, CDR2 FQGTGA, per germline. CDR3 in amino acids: CASSLSSAGGTGELFF. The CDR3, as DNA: TGTGCCAGCAGCTTAAGCTCAGCGGGAGGGACCGGGGAGCTGTTTTTT.

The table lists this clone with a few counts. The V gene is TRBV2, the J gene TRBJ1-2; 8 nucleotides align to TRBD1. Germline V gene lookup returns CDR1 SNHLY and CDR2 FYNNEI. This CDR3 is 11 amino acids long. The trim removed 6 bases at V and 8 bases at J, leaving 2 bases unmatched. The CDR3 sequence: CASRQGVGYTF. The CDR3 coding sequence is TGTGCCAGCAGACAGGGGGTAGGCTACACCTTC. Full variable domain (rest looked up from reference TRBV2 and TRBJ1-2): EPEVTQTPSHQVTQMGQEVILRCVPISNHLYFYWYRQILGQKVEFLVSFYNNEISEKSEIFDDQFSVERPDGSNFTLKIRSTKLEDSAMYFCASRQGVGYTFGSGTRLTVV.

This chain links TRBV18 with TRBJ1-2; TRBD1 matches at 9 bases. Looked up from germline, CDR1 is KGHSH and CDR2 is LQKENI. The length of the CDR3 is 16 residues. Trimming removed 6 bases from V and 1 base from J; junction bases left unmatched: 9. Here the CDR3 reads CASSSGQGSSNYGYTF. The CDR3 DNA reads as TGTGCCAGCTCCTCGGGACAGGGCTCCAGTAACTATGGCTACACCTTC.

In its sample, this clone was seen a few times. CDR3 residues: CASSWTGTNYGYTF. The CDR3, as DNA: TGTGCCAGCAGTTGGACAGGGACTAACTATGGCTACACCTTC. The chain combines TRBV28 with TRBJ1-2; 8 bases align to TRBD1. This CDR3 comprises 14 residues. In germline, CDR1 is MDHEN, CDR2 SYDVKM. Trimming removed 4 bases from V and 0 bases from J; junction bases left unmatched: 1.